This entry lists 20 T cell receptor beta chains sequenced from one sample in a study of cytomegalovirus exposure and HLA in healthy donors. The primer mix had 60 Vbeta and 13 Jbeta primers. Some clones are missing from TCRdb's copy, which holds only in-frame ones; the method was immunoSEQ multiplex PCR. The table lists some 90,000 clones, around 80% of them singletons. Sequencing input: PBMCs. These receptors all stem from a man aged 35 to 55 in good health and CMV-seronegative.

A few counts support this clone. This chain links TRBV10-3 with TRBJ2-1; D is unresolved. The CDR3 runs 13 residues. Trimming stripped 5 bases from V and 6 bases from J, with 11 bases between. The V gene's germline CDR1 is ENHRY and CDR2 SYGVKD. The CDR3 DNA reads TGTGCCATCAGTTTGGAAAGAGGCAATGAGCAGTTCTTC. This encodes CAISLERGNEQFF.

This clone occurred a few times. J is TRBJ1-1 and V is TRBV4-1, with D maybe TRBD1 (5 bases). Per germline, CDR1 MGHRA and CDR2 YSYEKL. Trimming shortened V by 4 bases and J by 7 bases, and 13 bases separated the two germline ends. The CDR3 has 13 amino acids. The CDR3 is CASSRTLTGEAFF. DNA for the CDR3: TGCGCCAGCAGCCGGACACTTACGGGTGAAGCTTTCTTT.

V is TRBV5-1 and J is TRBJ2-1; possibly TRBD1 for D (5 bases). V shed 2 bases and J shed 5 bases, with 23 bases lying between them. This CDR3 region has 18 residues. The germline V gene has CDR1 SGHRS and CDR2 YFSETQ. This CDR3 is CASSLGVWGSSPNNEQFF. CDR3 in DNA: TGCGCCAGCAGCTTAGGGGTGTGGGGATCATCCCCAAACAATGAGCAGTTCTTC.

The chain joins TRBV19 to TRBJ1-3; maybe TRBD1 (6 bases). The CDR3 spans 14 residues. V was trimmed by 9 bases and J by 0 bases, leaving 12 bases between them. In germline, CDR1 is LNHDA, CDR2 SQIVND (reference sequence). The CDR3 coding sequence is TGTGCCAGCAACAGGGAGATCTCTGGAAACACCATATATTTT. Its translation: CASNREISGNTIYF.

About this clone itself: No DNA is shown, since the ends of the CDR3 on it are uncertain; the CDR3 is the one TCRdb lists. The gene calls are TRBV19 and TRBJ1-1; TRBD1, the D gene given by the table, was not confirmed from the DNA. The V gene's germline CDR1 is LNHDA and CDR2 SQIVND (reference sequence). 14 amino acids form the CDR3, both terminal residues included. This CDR3 reads CASSVFGPGARAFF.

V and J are TRBV19 and TRBJ2-2; 8 bases line up with TRBD1. Per the germline V gene, CDR1 is LNHDA and CDR2 is SQIVND (reference sequence). The length of the CDR3 is 15 residues. Germline trimming cut 9 bases from V and 1 base from J; bases unmatched to any gene: 7. In DNA form, the CDR3 reads TGTGCCAGCTGGACAGGGTCCGGGAACACCGGGGAGCTGTTTTTT. This codes for CASWTGSGNTGELFF.

The J gene is TRBJ2-7, the V gene TRBV27; TRBD2 aligns across 13 bases. CDR3 length: 16 amino acids. The junction had 5 bases not matched to a gene; V was cut back by 4 bases and J by 2 bases. Germline values: CDR1 MNHEY, CDR2 SMNVEV (reference sequence). The CDR3 nucleotides are TGTGCCAGCAGTTCGGGACTAGCGGGGAATCCCTACGAGCAGTACTTC. Protein sequence: CASSSGLAGNPYEQYF.

A note on this clone: Relative to the germline gene, one junction end is altered; a read error may explain this. The genes are TRBV28 and TRBJ2-7, with D possibly matching TRBD1 (5 bases). The CDR3 spans 15 residues. Germline loops: CDR1 MDHEN, CDR2 SYDVKM. This CDR3 is CVSSNTGGFGDEQYF. CDR3 nucleotides: TGTGTCAGCAGCAACACAGGTGGTTTTGGGGACGAGCAGTACTTC.

The V and J genes are TRBV5-1 and TRBJ2-1; 9 bases line up with TRBD1. V lost 7 bases to trimming and J lost 5 bases; unmatched junction nucleotides: 10. The CDR3 length is 15 residues. The germline CDR1 and CDR2 sequences are SGHRS and YFSETQ. Here the CDR3 reads CASRPQGQGNNEQFF. In DNA form, the CDR3 reads TGCGCCAGCCGCCCTCAGGGACAGGGCAACAATGAGCAGTTCTTC.

The rearrangement uses TRBV5-6 and TRBJ2-2; D gene uncertain. Per germline, CDR1 SGHDT and CDR2 YYEEEE. This CDR3 is 16 amino acids long. Trimming took 4 bases from V and 1 from J, leaving 14 bases between them. The CDR3 spells CASSLARRQNTGELFF. As DNA, the CDR3 is TGTGCCAGCAGCCTGGCTAGGCGGCAGAACACCGGGGAGCTGTTTTTT.

Here the CDR3 reads CASSLSRGTGYINEQFF. DNA of the CDR3: TGTGCCAGCAGCCTATCACGAGGGACAGGGTATATTAATGAGCAGTTCTTC. V and J are TRBV9 and TRBJ2-1; 9 bases are shared with TRBD1. CDR3 length: 17 residues. The germline V gene encodes CDR1 SGDLS and CDR2 YYNGEE. V lost 4 bases to trimming and J lost 7 bases; unmatched junction nucleotides: 15.

The chain uses TRBV15 and TRBJ2-1, with TRBD1 as a possible D gene (6 bases). V lost 3 bases and J lost 7, with 13 bases in between. Germline V lookup: CDR1 LNHNV, CDR2 YYDKDF (reference sequence). The CDR3 consists of 14 residues. The CDR3 here is CATSRDSGWNEQFF. The CDR3 nucleotides are TGTGCCACCAGCAGGGACAGTGGTTGGAATGAGCAGTTCTTC.

The genes are TRBV4-3 and TRBJ2-1, with 9 bases identical to TRBD1. The CDR3 sequence is 16 residues long. V was clipped by 0 bases and J by 2 bases; unmatched bases: 2. Germline V gives CDR1 LGHNA, CDR2 YSLEER. CDR3 nucleotides: TGCGCCAGCAGCCAAGATGGGACAGGGACCTACAATGAGCAGTTCTTC. Amino acids: CASSQDGTGTYNEQFF.

V usage is TRBV19 and J usage is TRBJ2-7; D is possibly TRBD2 (6 bases). Per germline, CDR1 LNHDA and CDR2 SQIVND (reference sequence). V was trimmed by 2 bases and J by 6 bases, leaving 14 bases between them. The CDR3 runs 14 residues. The CDR3: CASSISHTGAEQYF. CDR3 in DNA: TGTGCCAGTAGTATATCGCACACGGGAGCCGAGCAGTACTTC.

The J gene is TRBJ2-3, the V gene TRBV4-1; 7 nucleotides match TRBD1. There are 17 residues in the CDR3. The germline CDR1 and CDR2 sequences are MGHRA and YSYEKL. Germline trimming cut 0 bases from V and 1 base from J; bases unmatched to any gene: 7. This chain's CDR3 is CASSQDPTGLGTDTQYF. Here the CDR3 DNA reads TGCGCCAGCAGCCAAGACCCGACAGGGTTGGGCACAGATACGCAGTATTTT.

The V and J genes are TRBV10-3 and TRBJ1-1; 9 bases line up with TRBD1. The CDR3 totals 12 residues. V shed 4 bases, J shed 9 bases, and the junction held 3 bases outside the gene matches. Germline V gives CDR1 ENHRY, CDR2 SYGVKD. CDR3: CAISGQGGQAFF. The CDR3 region has the DNA TGTGCCATCAGTGGACAGGGGGGTCAAGCTTTCTTT.

The rearrangement links TRBV10-1 to TRBJ1-1, with D unclear. Germline CDR1 WNHNN, CDR2 SYGVQD (reference sequence). The CDR3 loop spans 14 amino acids. V was pared by 0 bases and J by 2 bases, with 7 bases between. The CDR3 coding sequence is TGCGCCAGCAGTGAGTCGTCGGTAAACACTGAAGCTTTCTTT. Amino acids: CASSESSVNTEAFF.

The count of this clone is one. V usage is TRBV6-1 and J usage is TRBJ1-2, with D tentatively TRBD1 (5 bases). This CDR3 has 13 residues. The germline CDR1 and CDR2 sequences are MNHNS and SASEGT. V was pared by 6 bases and J by 2 bases, with 10 bases between. The CDR3 coding sequence is TGTGCCAGCAGAGACAGTACGAACTATGGCTACACCTTC. Translation gives CASRDSTNYGYTF.

The rearrangement uses TRBV5-1 and TRBJ2-5, with D possibly matching TRBD2 (5 bases). Near its end, the DNA agrees better with TRBJ2-7, so the J call may be wrong. The CDR3 extends over 12 amino acids. The germline V gene has CDR1 SGHRS and CDR2 YFSETQ. The CDR3 DNA follows: TGCGCCAGCAGCTCTGGGAGCTACGAGCAGTACTTC. Translation: CASSSGSYEQYF.

The CDR3 region has the DNA TGTGCCAGCAGCGGACTAGCGGGGGTTCAGGGGGAGCTGTTTTTT. It specifies CASSGLAGVQGELFF. The chain carries TRBV19 and TRBJ2-2; 13 positions match TRBD2. V gave up 9 bases and J gave up 8 bases; unmatched junction bases: 9. CDR3 size: 15 residues. Germline CDR1 is LNHDA and CDR2 is SQIVND (reference sequence).